These 11 T cell receptor beta chains originate from one sample sequenced in a study of T-cell reconstitution after alpha-beta-depleted transplantation in children. The authors prepared the TCRbeta library with unique molecular identifiers. TCRdb reanalysed the PCR reads using MiXCR and keeps one entry per CDR3 protein. The table has hundreds of thousands of distinct CDR3 sequences, around 16% seen once. The sample was PBMCs from the stem cell graft donor, taken from the stem cell graft. Receptor source: a human donor who donated a stem cell graft to a child with acute lymphoblastic leukemia.

This clonotype was counted only a few times. The chain links TRBV5-1 to TRBJ2-7; 7 nucleotides agree with TRBD1. CDR1 SGHRS and CDR2 YFSETQ come from the germline V gene. Trimming cost V 4 bases and J 4 bases; bases outside gene matches: 11. This CDR3 comprises 15 residues. The CDR3 reads CASSPTPGTAYEQYF. The CDR3 bases are TGCGCCAGCAGCCCCACCCCGGGGACAGCGTACGAGCAGTACTTC. Full variable domain (outside the CDR3, taken from reference TRBV5-1 and TRBJ2-7): KAGVTQTPRYLIKTRGQQVTLSCSPISGHRSVSWYQQTPGQGLQFLFEYFSETQRNKGNFPGRFSGRQFSNSRSEMNVSTLELGDSALYLCASSPTPGTAYEQYFGPGTRLTVT.

This clonotype was counted only a few times. V gene TRBV6-1 combines with J gene TRBJ2-4; D might be TRBD1 (7 bases). In germline, CDR1 is MNHNS, CDR2 SASEGT. V dropped 6 bases and J dropped 7 bases, with 13 bases sitting between them. The CDR3 has 13 amino acids. CDR3 nucleotide sequence: TGTGCCAGCAGCTCAGGGGGGACCAACATTCAGTACTTC. It is translated as CASSSGGTNIQYF.

The genes are TRBV7-9 and TRBJ2-3; 9 nucleotides match TRBD2. Germline CDR1 and CDR2: SEHNR and FQNEAQ (reference sequence). Trimming took 5 bases from V and 6 from J; bases not matched to a gene: 6. The CDR3 consists of 14 residues. The CDR3 DNA is TGTGCCAGCAGCCGGACTAGCGAGGGGGATACGCAGTATTTT. Translating gives CASSRTSEGDTQYF.

Only a few counts were recorded for this clonotype. V gene TRBV5-1 combines with J gene TRBJ1-5; 7 bases match TRBD1. The CDR3 is made up of 15 amino acids. From germline, CDR1 is SGHRS and CDR2 YFSETQ. With 4 bases clipped from V and 2 bases from J, the junction kept 6 bases outside the gene matches. The CDR3 DNA is TGCGCCAGCAGCCAATCCGGGACAGGCAATCAGCCCCAGCATTTT. It specifies CASSQSGTGNQPQHF. Looking up the rest from reference TRBV5-1 and TRBJ1-5 gives the full variable domain: KAGVTQTPRYLIKTRGQQVTLSCSPISGHRSVSWYQQTPGQGLQFLFEYFSETQRNKGNFPGRFSGRQFSNSRSEMNVSTLELGDSALYLCASSQSGTGNQPQHFGDGTRLSIL.

This chain links TRBV19 with TRBJ1-2, with D hard to call. The CDR3 has 15 amino acids. V dropped 3 bases and J dropped 4 bases, with 15 bases sitting between them. The germline gives CDR1 LNHDA, CDR2 SQIVND (reference sequence). The DNA for the CDR3 is TGTGCCAGTAGTATTAATTGGGAGTTCCTCTATGGCTACACCTTC. Residues: CASSINWEFLYGYTF.

This clonotype came up many times. The rearrangement joins TRBV7-9 to TRBJ2-1, with no clear D. Germline CDR1 reads SEHNR; CDR2 reads FQNEAQ (reference sequence). This CDR3 has 12 amino acids. Trimming stripped 6 bases from V and 6 bases from J, with 9 bases between. CDR3 sequence (DNA): TGTGCCAGCAGATGGGCCCTCAATGAGCAGTTCTTC. Amino acid sequence: CASRWALNEQFF. The variable domain in full, completed from reference TRBV7-9 and TRBJ2-1, reads DTGVSQNPRHKITKRGQNVTFRCDPISEHNRLYWYRQTLGQGPEFLTYFQNEAQLEKSRLLSDRFSAERPKGSFSTLEIQRTEQGDSAMYLCASRWALNEQFFGPGTRLTVL.

The chain couples TRBV7-2 to TRBJ2-1, with D tentatively TRBD2 (6 bases). V lost 7 bases, J lost 10 bases, and 32 bases lay in between. CDR3 length equals 18 residues. Germline V gene sequence: CDR1 SGHTA, CDR2 FQGNSA. CDR3 DNA: TGTGCCAGCACCGTAGCTTATCCATTTGGTGGCGGCCTAGCGGAGCAGTTCTTC. This translates into CASTVAYPFGGGLAEQFF.

This clonotype showed up just a few times. The rearrangement joins TRBV5-1 to TRBJ2-6, with D maybe TRBD2 (6 bases). The CDR3 extends over 15 amino acids. Per germline, CDR1 SGHRS and CDR2 YFSETQ. The V end lost 4 bases, the J end lost 0 bases, and 8 bases lay between the germline ends. CDR3 loop: CASSMTSSGANVLTF. The CDR3 region has the DNA TGCGCCAGCAGCATGACTAGCTCTGGGGCCAACGTCCTGACTTTC.

This clonotype came up a few times. The genes are TRBV7-9 and TRBJ1-3, with no clear D. CDR3 length: 14 residues. V lost 2 bases to trimming and J lost 4 bases, with 9 bases between them. Germline assignment: CDR1 SEHNR and CDR2 FQNEAQ (reference sequence). The CDR3 nucleotides are TGTGCCAGCAGCTTACCGGGTGTCGGAAACACCATATATTTT. Its translation: CASSLPGVGNTIYF.

This rearrangement joins TRBV6-4 to TRBJ2-2; possible D gene TRBD2, 5 bases. This CDR3 is built from 15 residues. The germline V gene encodes CDR1 MRHNA and CDR2 SNTAGT. V dropped 5 bases and J dropped 5 bases, with 15 bases sitting between them. The CDR3 is CASSSLLEETGELFF. The CDR3 DNA sequence: TGTGCCAGCAGTTCTCTACTAGAAGAGACCGGGGAGCTGTTTTTT.

This clonotype was counted a few times. The gene calls are TRBV12-3 or TRBV12-4 and TRBJ2-7; D may be TRBD2 (6 bases). The CDR3 totals 14 residues. With 2 bases removed from V and 3 bases from J, the gap between germline ends came to 11 bases. The CDR3 DNA sequence: TGTGCCAGCAGTTTATTCCTAGCGATCTACGAGCAGTACTTC. This encodes CASSLFLAIYEQYF.